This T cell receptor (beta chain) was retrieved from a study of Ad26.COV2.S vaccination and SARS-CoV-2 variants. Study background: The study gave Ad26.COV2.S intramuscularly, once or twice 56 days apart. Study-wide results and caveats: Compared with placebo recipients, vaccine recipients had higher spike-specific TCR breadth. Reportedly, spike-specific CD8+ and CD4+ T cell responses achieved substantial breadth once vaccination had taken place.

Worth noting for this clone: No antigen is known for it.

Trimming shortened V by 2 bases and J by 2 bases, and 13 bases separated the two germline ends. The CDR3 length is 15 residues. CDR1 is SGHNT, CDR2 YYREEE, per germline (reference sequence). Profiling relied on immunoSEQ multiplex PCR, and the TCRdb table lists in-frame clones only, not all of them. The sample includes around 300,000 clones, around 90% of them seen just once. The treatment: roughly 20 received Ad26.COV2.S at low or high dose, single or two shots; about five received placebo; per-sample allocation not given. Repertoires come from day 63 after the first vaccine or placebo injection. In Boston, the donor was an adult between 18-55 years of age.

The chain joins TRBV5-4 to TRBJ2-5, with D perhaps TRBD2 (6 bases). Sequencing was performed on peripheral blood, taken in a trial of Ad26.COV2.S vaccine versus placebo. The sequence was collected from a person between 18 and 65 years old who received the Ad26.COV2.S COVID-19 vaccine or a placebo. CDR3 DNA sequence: TGTGCCAGCAGCTTAGTACTTCGGGAGCAAGAGACCCAGTACTTC. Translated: CASSLVLREQETQYF. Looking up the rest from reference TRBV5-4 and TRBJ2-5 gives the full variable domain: ETGVTQSPTHLIKTRGQQVTLRCSSQSGHNTVSWYQQALGQGPQFIFQYYREEENGRGNFPPRFSGLQFPNYSSELNVNALELDDSALYLCASSLVLREQETQYFGPGTRLLVL.